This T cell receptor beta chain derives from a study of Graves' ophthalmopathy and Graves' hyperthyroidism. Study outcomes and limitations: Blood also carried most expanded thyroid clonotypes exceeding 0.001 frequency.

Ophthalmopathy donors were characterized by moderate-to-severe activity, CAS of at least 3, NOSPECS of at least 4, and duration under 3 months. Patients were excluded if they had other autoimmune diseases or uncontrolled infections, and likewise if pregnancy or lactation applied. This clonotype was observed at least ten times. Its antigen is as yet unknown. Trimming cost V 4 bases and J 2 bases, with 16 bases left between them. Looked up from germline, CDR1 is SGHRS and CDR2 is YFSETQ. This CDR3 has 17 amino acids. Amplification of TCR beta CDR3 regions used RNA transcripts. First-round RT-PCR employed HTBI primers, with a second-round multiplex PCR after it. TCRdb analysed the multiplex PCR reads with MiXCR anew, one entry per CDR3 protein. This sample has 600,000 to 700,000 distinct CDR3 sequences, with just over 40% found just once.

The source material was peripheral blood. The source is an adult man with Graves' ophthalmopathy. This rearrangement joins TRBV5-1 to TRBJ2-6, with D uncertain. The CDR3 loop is CASSPNNLKAGANVLTF. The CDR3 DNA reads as TGCGCCAGCAGCCCCAATAACCTCAAAGCTGGGGCCAACGTCCTGACTTTC.